Here is one T cell receptor (beta chain) with its context. The trim removed 5 bases at V and 2 bases at J, leaving 6 bases unmatched. Germline values: CDR1 WNHNN, CDR2 SYGVQD (reference sequence). There are 15 residues in the CDR3. The data are from a study of T cells in Graves' hyperthyroidism and ophthalmopathy. RNA transcripts gave rise to amplified TCR beta CDR3 regions. In the first-round RT-PCR of the TCR CDR3, the HTBI primer set was used. TCRdb re-called the multiplex PCR reads with MiXCR, one entry per CDR3 protein. The sample has some 620,000 distinct CDR3 sequences, about a sixth seen once. This chain connects TRBV10-1 to TRBJ2-3, with 8 bases that match TRBD2. The sequence came from a woman in her thirties with Graves' hyperthyroidism. The sequenced sample consisted of blood. The CDR3 DNA sequence: TGCGCCAGCAGTAAAGCGGGAGTCCCCACAGATACGCAGTATTTT. Protein product: CASSKAGVPTDTQYF.